The next 30 T cell receptor beta chains were all read from a single sample in a study of blood T cell repertoires in COVID-19. Produced via immunoSEQ multiplex PCR; TCRdb's table is partial and in-frame only. The repertoire has fewer than 250,000 clones, 85% to 95% of them found once; the top ten carry about 0.79%. The specimen sequenced was peripheral blood. Every receptor here comes from a man aged 25-40 years with COVID-19, enrolled during active disease.

The chain recombines TRBV6-5 with TRBJ2-2; 8 bases agree with TRBD1. Trimming cost V 10 bases and J 4 bases; bases outside gene matches: 8. Germline CDR1 MNHEY, CDR2 SVGAGI. The CDR3 has 14 residues. The CDR3 loop reads CATQDTGGTGELFF. DNA for the CDR3: TGTGCCACCCAGGACACAGGGGGCACCGGGGAGCTGTTTTTT.

The chain carries TRBV30 and TRBJ2-1; weak D call: TRBD2 (7 bases). The CDR3 length is 14 residues. From germline, CDR1 is GTSNPN and CDR2 SVGIG (reference sequence). Trimming removed 0 bases from V and 6 bases from J, with 12 bases in between. CDR3 nucleotides: TGTGCCTGGAGTGTGGGGGGGCCTACCAATGAGCAGTTCTTC. This translates into CAWSVGGPTNEQFF.

V gene TRBV5-5 combines with J gene TRBJ1-6; 7 nucleotides line up with TRBD1. Germline V gene sequence: CDR1 SGHKS, CDR2 YYEKEE (reference sequence). The CDR3 has 16 amino acids. V was pared by 0 bases and J by 5 bases, with 5 bases of the junction left unmatched. The CDR3 here is CASSLGRDRDNSPLHF. The CDR3, as DNA: TGTGCCAGCAGCTTGGGAAGGGACAGAGATAATTCACCCCTCCACTTT.

The chain couples TRBV5-4 to TRBJ2-7, with 9 bases matching TRBD1. Trimming at V came to 4 bases and at J to 3 bases, leaving 11 bases not matched to a gene. Germline V lookup: CDR1 SGHNT, CDR2 YYREEE (reference sequence). The CDR3 totals 16 residues. CDR3 sequence (DNA): TGTGCCAGCAGCGGAGGGGGATCGGGACAGGGCTACGAGCAGTACTTC. Its translation is CASSGGGSGQGYEQYF.

The gene calls are TRBV5-5 and TRBJ2-6, with D possibly TRBD1 on 6 matching bases. CDR3 size: 15 residues. V lost 0 bases and J lost 2, with 6 bases in between. Germline V gene data show CDR1 as SGHKS and CDR2 as YYEKEE (reference sequence). CDR3 nucleotide sequence: TGTGCCAGCAGCTTGGAGGGGGCTGGGGCCAACGTCCTGACTTTC. This gives the protein CASSLEGAGANVLTF.

The chain recombines TRBV5-1 with TRBJ1-2, with 10 bases identical to TRBD1. Germline loops: CDR1 SGHRS, CDR2 YFSETQ. The CDR3 is 14 amino acids. V trimming: 4 bases; J trimming: 3 bases; junction bases outside the gene matches: 3. CDR3 protein: CASSTGQGYYGYTF. The CDR3 region has the DNA TGCGCCAGCAGCACGGGACAGGGGTACTATGGCTACACCTTC.

The V gene is TRBV24-1, the J gene TRBJ1-2, with a possible D match to TRBD1 (6 bases). The length of the CDR3 is 14 residues. Deletions cut 6 bases from V and 4 bases from J, with 14 bases between. Germline V lookup: CDR1 KGHDR, CDR2 SFDVKD. As DNA, the CDR3 is TGTGCCACCAGTACAGGGAGTCGTAGCTATGGCTACACCTTC. This sequence encodes CATSTGSRSYGYTF.

For this clone: Other nucleotide sequences in the sample specify the same CDR3. The chain is built from TRBV3-1 (or the pseudogene TRBV3-2) and TRBJ1-5, with D possibly TRBD1 on 5 matching bases. Germline loops: CDR1 LGHDT, CDR2 YNNKEL (reference sequence). The CDR3 length is 14 residues. The V gene lost 1 base and the J gene lost 5 bases, with 9 bases spanning the gap. The CDR3 coding sequence is TGTGCCAGCAGCCAAGTTGGAGGGGATCAGCCCCAGCATTTT. Its translation: CASSQVGGDQPQHF.

The chain carries TRBV19 and TRBJ1-1, with 7 positions matching TRBD1. CDR1 and CDR2 from the germline V gene are LNHDA and SQIVND (reference sequence). Unmatched junction bases numbered 3, after V lost 0 bases and J lost 5 bases. The CDR3 is 14 residues long. CDR3 sequence reads: CASSIEGGRTEAFF. The CDR3 DNA sequence: TGTGCCAGTAGTATAGAAGGGGGCCGGACTGAAGCTTTCTTT.

The chain uses TRBV20-1 and TRBJ2-5; a weak D match, TRBD2 (7 bases). V lost 3 bases to trimming and J lost 5 bases, with 16 bases between them. Germline V gene data show CDR1 as DFQATT and CDR2 as SNEGSKA (reference sequence). The CDR3 loop spans 14 amino acids. The CDR3 region has the DNA TGCAGTGCTAGTCACGCGGGGGCCGGGGAGACCCAGTACTTC. Amino acid sequence: CSASHAGAGETQYF.

This chain joins TRBV12-5 and TRBJ1-3, with D hard to call. The CDR3 runs to 15 residues. Trimming took off 6 bases at V and 0 bases at J, with 12 bases between the two ends. CDR1 and CDR2 from the germline V gene are LGHNT and FRNRAP. The CDR3, as DNA: TGTGCTAGTGGCCGAACGGGGAGCTCTGGAAACACCATATATTTT. It specifies CASGRTGSSGNTIYF.

The rearrangement joins TRBV7-6 to TRBJ1-3, with a weak D call TRBD1 (6 bases). The CDR3 runs 15 residues. Germline-derived CDR1 and CDR2 are SGHVS and FNYEAQ. V was pared by 5 bases and J by 0 bases, with 11 bases between. In DNA form, the CDR3 reads TGTGCCAGCAGCCCGGACAGCCTCTCTGGAAACACCATATATTTT. This translates into CASSPDSLSGNTIYF.

V usage is TRBV19 and J usage is TRBJ2-2, with TRBD1 identical over 8 bases. The germline gives CDR1 LNHDA, CDR2 SQIVND (reference sequence). V shed 9 bases, J shed 5 bases, and the junction held 11 bases outside the gene matches. The CDR3 runs to 15 residues. This CDR3 is CASNYDRGRTGELFF. In DNA, the CDR3 is TGTGCCAGCAATTATGACAGGGGACGTACCGGGGAGCTGTTTTTT.

This rearrangement joins TRBV4-2 to TRBJ2-3, with D possibly being TRBD1 (6 bases). The CDR3 loop spans 17 amino acids. Germline CDR1 reads LGHNA; CDR2 reads YNFKEQ. V lost 3 bases to trimming and J lost 2 bases, with 18 bases between them. The CDR3 DNA follows: TGTGCCAGCAGCCAGCAGGCCGGGACACGGTCCACAGATACGCAGTATTTT. This encodes CASSQQAGTRSTDTQYF.

This chain joins TRBV6-5 and TRBJ1-4; D is undetermined. The germline gives CDR1 MNHEY, CDR2 SVGAGI. Trimming left V 6 bases short and J 8 bases short, with 16 bases between. This CDR3 region has 14 residues. The CDR3 coding sequence is TGTGCCAGCAGCCGCGACTGGAGGGCCGAAAAACTGTTTTTT. This codes for CASSRDWRAEKLFF.

The chain couples TRBV7-2 to TRBJ1-4; 7 nucleotides agree with TRBD1. Trimming took 1 base from V and 4 from J; bases not matched to a gene: 6. CDR3 length: 16 residues. Germline assignment: CDR1 SGHTA and CDR2 FQGNSA. The CDR3: CASSLDIRGDNEKLFF. As DNA, the CDR3 is TGTGCCAGCAGCTTAGATATCAGGGGGGATAATGAAAAACTGTTTTTT.

This clone was seen just once. The rearrangement joins TRBV18 to TRBJ1-1; D perhaps matches TRBD1 (6 bases). This CDR3 has 15 residues. CDR1 and CDR2 from the germline V gene are KGHSH and LQKENI. Trimming removed 3 bases from V and 8 bases from J, with 19 bases in between. CDR3 protein: CASSPYTDSTGEAFF. CDR3 DNA sequence: TGTGCCAGCTCACCGTACACAGACAGTACAGGGGAAGCTTTCTTT.

In its sample, this clone was seen once. V gene TRBV3-1 (or the pseudogene TRBV3-2) combines with J gene TRBJ1-1, with D perhaps matching TRBD1 (5 bases). Germline V gene sequence: CDR1 LGHDT, CDR2 YNNKEL (reference sequence). Trimming shortened V by 2 bases and J by 10 bases, and 11 bases separated the two germline ends. This CDR3 has 12 amino acids. CDR3 sequence: CASSQSQGLAFF. DNA for the CDR3: TGTGCCAGCAGCCAATCCCAGGGATTAGCTTTCTTT.

This sequence joins TRBV3-1 (or the pseudogene TRBV3-2) and TRBJ1-1; D unclear. The CDR3 is 13 amino acids. V lost 3 bases, J lost 6 bases, and 11 bases lay in between. Germline V gene sequence: CDR1 LGHDT, CDR2 YNNKEL (reference sequence). CDR3 sequence: CASSHLAPAEAFF. The CDR3 nucleotides read TGTGCCAGCAGCCACTTAGCTCCCGCTGAAGCTTTCTTT.

CDR3 in amino acids: CASSQNGQLNTEAFF. The CDR3 DNA reads TGCGCCAGCAGCCAAAATGGGCAGCTGAACACTGAAGCTTTCTTT. The chain recombines TRBV4-1 with TRBJ1-1; D ambiguous. This CDR3 contains 15 residues. Deletions cut 2 bases from V and 0 bases from J, with 10 bases between. Germline CDR1 MGHRA, CDR2 YSYEKL.

The chain carries TRBV9 and TRBJ2-3; no reliable D call. Trimming took off 3 bases at V and 8 bases at J, with 10 bases between the two ends. Germline CDR1 is SGDLS and CDR2 is YYNGEE. There are 12 residues in the CDR3. The CDR3 region has the DNA TGTGCCAGCAGCGAGACGTCGGGTACGCAGTATTTT. This codes for CASSETSGTQYF.

This clone was seen more than once but under ten times. The chain combines TRBV7-9 with TRBJ1-3; TRBD1 aligns across 8 bases. The CDR3 runs to 15 residues. With V trimmed by 4 bases and J by 1 base, 3 bases remained unmatched. Germline CDR1 is SEHNR and CDR2 is FQNEAQ (reference sequence). CDR3 nucleotide sequence: TGTGCCAGCAGCTGGCAGGGGGCGTCTGGAAACACCATATATTTT. As protein: CASSWQGASGNTIYF. Variable domain in full (rest from reference TRBV7-9 and TRBJ1-3): DTGVSQNPRHKITKRGQNVTFRCDPISEHNRLYWYRQTLGQGPEFLTYFQNEAQLEKSRLLSDRFSAERPKGSFSTLEIQRTEQGDSAMYLCASSWQGASGNTIYFGEGSWLTVV.

This chain connects TRBV24-1 to TRBJ2-3; 8 bases are a match to TRBD2. Germline CDR1 is KGHDR and CDR2 is SFDVKD. V lost 4 bases, J lost 1 base, and 12 bases stayed unmatched. The CDR3 is 18 residues long. CDR3 coding DNA: TGTGCCACCAGTGACCGATTGCGGGGGGCTCCCGGCACAGATACGCAGTATTTT. This translates into CATSDRLRGAPGTDTQYF.

This clone appeared once. The J gene is TRBJ2-7, the V gene TRBV18, with 11 bases matching TRBD2. V shed 6 bases and J 3 bases; nucleotides not matched to a gene: 4. The CDR3 runs to 14 residues. CDR1 and CDR2 from the germline V gene are KGHSH and LQKENI. CDR3 in DNA: TGTGCCAGCTCCCCGACTAGCGGGAACTACGAGCAGTACTTC. As protein: CASSPTSGNYEQYF. The full variable domain, rest sourced from reference TRBV18 and TRBJ2-7, is NAGVMQNPRHLVRRRGQEARLRCSPMKGHSHVYWYRQLPEEGLKFMVYLQKENIIDESGMPKERFSAEFPKEGPSILRIQQVVRGDSAAYFCASSPTSGNYEQYFGPGTRLTVT.

The genes are TRBV3-1 (or the pseudogene TRBV3-2) and TRBJ2-7; 12 nucleotides line up with TRBD2. The CDR3 covers 16 residues. Germline CDR1 and CDR2: LGHDT and YNNKEL (reference sequence). The V segment lost 3 bases and the J segment 7 bases; nucleotides outside the gene matches: 10. The CDR3 sequence: CASSHDLAGGRDEQYF. CDR3 in DNA: TGTGCCAGCAGCCATGATCTAGCGGGGGGGCGTGATGAGCAGTACTTC.

The genes are TRBV18 and TRBJ1-2; 8 bases line up with TRBD1. Unmatched junction bases numbered 9, after V lost 2 bases and J lost 7 bases. The CDR3 sequence is 15 residues long. The germline CDR1 and CDR2 sequences are KGHSH and LQKENI. The CDR3 protein is CASSPTDRALGGYTF. Written as DNA, the CDR3 is TGTGCCAGCTCACCAACGGACAGGGCCCTGGGTGGCTACACCTTC.

V gene TRBV7-6 combines with J gene TRBJ1-1; no reliable D call. This CDR3 has 15 amino acids. Per germline, CDR1 SGHVS and CDR2 FNYEAQ. The V and J ends lost 5 bases and 5 bases respectively, with 18 bases between them. CDR3 residues: CASSPLGGLGTEAFF. As DNA, the CDR3 is TGTGCCAGCAGCCCCCTTGGAGGTCTCGGGACTGAAGCTTTCTTT.

The chain is built from TRBV5-1 and TRBJ2-7, with D tentatively TRBD1 (5 bases). Trimming left V 0 bases short and J 3 bases short, with 7 bases between. The CDR3 extends over 13 amino acids. Germline V lookup: CDR1 SGHRS, CDR2 YFSETQ. This CDR3 is CASSLEGLYEQYF. As DNA, the CDR3 is TGCGCCAGCAGCTTGGAGGGGCTCTACGAGCAGTACTTC.

A remark on this clone: Within the sample, other DNA sequences also encode this same CDR3. V usage is TRBV25-1 and J usage is TRBJ2-5, with D hard to call. The V end lost 1 base, the J end lost 2 bases, and 8 bases lay between the germline ends. CDR1 and CDR2 from the germline V gene are MGHDK and SYGVNS. The CDR3 is 14 amino acids. DNA for the CDR3: TGTGCCAGCAGTGAATTTGGGCAGCAAGAGACCCAGTACTTC. Amino acid sequence: CASSEFGQQETQYF.

The chain links TRBV7-7 to TRBJ2-5; 11 nucleotides line up with TRBD2. V was pared by 5 bases and J by 1 base, with 6 bases of the junction left unmatched. In germline, CDR1 is SSHAT, CDR2 FNYEAQ (reference sequence). The CDR3 consists of 16 residues. The CDR3 DNA follows: TGTGCCAGCAGCCCCGGGACTAGCGGATTCCAAGAGACCCAGTACTTC. This gives the protein CASSPGTSGFQETQYF.